The present T cell receptor (beta chain) was sequenced within a study of shared clonotypes between healthy human individuals. Study-wide context: Per-donor plates numbered three CD4 naive, three CD4 memory, two CD8 naive and one CD8 memory.

Deep was the level used in running the assay. For sorted subsets, roughly 200 ng DNA per replicate equaled about 30,000 T cell genomes. Method: immunoSEQ multiplex PCR; TCRdb's copy keeps in-frame clones and lacks some. The table has under 2.5 million clones, 85% to 95% seen once. Sequenced sample: naive CD4+ T cells from PBMCs. Stated subset: CD45RA+ positively selected. The receptor comes from a man between 18 and 35 years old in good health. Some clones in this sample may be carry-over from other donors' samples.

CDR3 amino acids: CASSLARVWETQYF. CDR3 DNA sequence: TGTGCCAGCAGCTTAGCGCGAGTCTGGGAGACCCAGTACTTC. The rearrangement joins TRBV7-8 to TRBJ2-5; D unresolved. The V end was cut by 0 bases, the J end by 5 bases, with 10 bases between. This CDR3 is built from 14 residues. Germline assignment: CDR1 SGHVS and CDR2 FQNEAQ. The entire variable domain, with the rest obtained from reference TRBV7-8 and TRBJ2-5, is as follows: GAGVSQSPRYKVAKRGQDVALRCDPISGHVSLFWYQQALGQGPEFLTYFQNEAQLDKSGLPSDRFFAERPEGSVSTLKIQRTQQEDSAVYLCASSLARVWETQYFGPGTRLLVL.